The T cell receptor (beta chain) under discussion was sequenced for a study of response to subunit inactivated influenza vaccine. J gave up 5 bases and V 5 bases, and 8 bases lay outside the gene matches. Germline V CDR1 and CDR2: DFQATT, SNEGSKA (reference sequence). This CDR3 region has 13 residues. This clonotype has only a few counts. From the RT-PCR reads, TCRdb called clonotypes with MiXCR, one entry per CDR3 protein. The repertoire holds about 160,000 distinct CDR3 sequences, with around 9.9% as singletons. The sequence was collected from a man aged 45 to 65 who received an inactivated influenza vaccine. The input for sequencing was non-naive T cells sorted from PBMCs, taken roughly 6 weeks after vaccination. This rearrangement joins TRBV20-1 to TRBJ2-5; 7 bases fit TRBD1. The CDR3 coding sequence is TGCAGTGCTCCCAGGGGGACCGGCGAGACCCAGTACTTC. The encoded protein is CSAPRGTGETQYF.